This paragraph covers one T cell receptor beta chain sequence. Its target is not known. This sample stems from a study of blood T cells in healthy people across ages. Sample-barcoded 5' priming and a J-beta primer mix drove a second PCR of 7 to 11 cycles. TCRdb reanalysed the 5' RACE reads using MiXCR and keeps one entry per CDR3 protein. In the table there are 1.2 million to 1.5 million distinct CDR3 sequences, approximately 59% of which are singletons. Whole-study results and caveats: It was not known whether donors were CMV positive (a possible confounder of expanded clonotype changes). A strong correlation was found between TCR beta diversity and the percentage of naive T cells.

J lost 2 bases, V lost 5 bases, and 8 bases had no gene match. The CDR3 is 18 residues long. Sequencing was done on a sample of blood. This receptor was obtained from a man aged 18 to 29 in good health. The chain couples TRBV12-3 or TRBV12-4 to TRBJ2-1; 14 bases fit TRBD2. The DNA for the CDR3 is TGTGCCAGCAGTCCCGGGACTAGCGGGAGTTCCCCCTACAATGAGCAGTTCTTC. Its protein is CASSPGTSGSSPYNEQFF.